This TCR beta chain came from a study of cytomegalovirus exposure and HLA in healthy donors. Study-wide points: HLA alleles were associated with fewer than 20,000 TCR beta sequences in a later analysis at 0.05 false discovery rate.

Germline CDR1 reads SQVTM; CDR2 reads ANQGSEA. The ends were cut back, 6 bases at V and 0 bases at J, with 9 bases in the middle. The CDR3 sequence is 13 residues long. This clone was found a few times. What it binds is not known. It was with 60 Vbeta and 13 Jbeta primers that the PCR ran. The assay was immunoSEQ multiplex PCR, and TCRdb's table has in-frame clones only and misses some. The sample lists 150,000 to 200,000 clones, around 73% seen once, with 2% to 2.5% in the top ten. The chain uses TRBV29-1 and TRBJ2-1; D is unresolved. This TCR was sampled from a man aged 55 to 70 in good health and CMV-seronegative. Sequenced material: PBMCs. For the CDR3, the DNA is TGCAGCGTACAGATAAGCTCCTACAATGAGCAGTTCTTC. Residues: CSVQISSYNEQFF.